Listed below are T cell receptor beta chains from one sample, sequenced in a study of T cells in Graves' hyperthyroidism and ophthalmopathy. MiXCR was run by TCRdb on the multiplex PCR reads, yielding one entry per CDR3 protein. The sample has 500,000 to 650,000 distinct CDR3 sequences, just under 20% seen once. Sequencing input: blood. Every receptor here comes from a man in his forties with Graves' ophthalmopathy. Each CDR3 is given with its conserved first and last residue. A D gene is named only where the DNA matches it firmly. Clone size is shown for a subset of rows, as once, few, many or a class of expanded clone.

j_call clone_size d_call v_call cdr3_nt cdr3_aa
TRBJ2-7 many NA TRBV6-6 TGTGCCAGCAGTTACTCGGCGGCGACAACCTACGAGCAGTACTTC CASSYSAATTYEQYF
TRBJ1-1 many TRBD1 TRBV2 TGTGCCAGCAGGGACCGGGACAGGCGGGGGAACACTGAAGCTTTCTTT CASRDRDRRGNTEAFF
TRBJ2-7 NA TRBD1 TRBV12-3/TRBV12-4 TGTGCCAGCAGGACCGGGACAGAGGCCTACGAGCAGTACTTC CASRTGTEAYEQYF
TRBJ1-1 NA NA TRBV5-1 TGCGCCAGCAGCTTGGAAGGGGAAATGAACACTGAAGCTTTCTTT CASSLEGEMNTEAFF
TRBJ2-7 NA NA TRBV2 TGTGCCAGCGCCCCGGGTAGCGGAATCTACGAGCAGTACTTC CASAPGSGIYEQYF
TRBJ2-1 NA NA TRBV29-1 TGCAGCGTGGGGGGGGCTCGGAATGAGCAGTTCTTC CSVGGARNEQFF
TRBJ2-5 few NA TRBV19 TGTGCCAGTAGTATCTCCCCCGACCGGCATCAGACCCAGTACTTC CASSISPDRHQTQYF
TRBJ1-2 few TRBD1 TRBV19 TGTGCCAGTAGTAATCGGGGACAGGACTATGGCTACACCTTC CASSNRGQDYGYTF
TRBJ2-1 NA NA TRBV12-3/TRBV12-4 TGTGCCAGCATCTCAAGGGTGTACAATGAGCAGTTCTTC CASISRVYNEQFF
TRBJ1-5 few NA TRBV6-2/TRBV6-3 TGTGCCAGCACCCAACGGACCGATCAGCCCCAGCATTTT CASTQRTDQPQHF
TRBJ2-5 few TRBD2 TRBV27 TGTGCCAGCAGTCCACCGGGACTAGCGAGCGGCAGGGAGACCCAGTACTTC CASSPPGLASGRETQYF
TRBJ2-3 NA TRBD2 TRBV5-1 TGCGCCAGCAGCTCTCCCGGGGGGGCTAATACGCAGTATTTT CASSSPGGANTQYF
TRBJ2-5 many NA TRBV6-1 TGTGCCAGCAGGCACCGAGATGGAGAGACCCAGTACTTC CASRHRDGETQYF
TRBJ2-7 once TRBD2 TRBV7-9 TGTGCCAGCAGCTTTAGGGAGGGCCTATCCTACGAGCAGTACTTC CASSFREGLSYEQYF
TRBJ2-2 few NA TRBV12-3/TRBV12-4 TGTGCCAGCAGCAAACAGACGGGGGGCAGGGGGACCGGGGAGCTGTTTTTT CASSKQTGGRGTGELFF
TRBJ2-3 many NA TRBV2 TGTGCCAGCAAGTCGGGGCCCGGGCAGTATTTT CASKSGPGQYF
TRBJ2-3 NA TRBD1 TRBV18 TGTGCCAGCTCACCACGTGGGACAGAAAGCACAGATACGCAGTATTTT CASSPRGTESTDTQYF
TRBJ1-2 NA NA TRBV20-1 TGCAGTGCTAGAGTGGCAGGGACCTATGGCTACACCTTC CSARVAGTYGYTF
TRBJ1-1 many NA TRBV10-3 TGTGCCATCCGAACGGCGGGGGCGAGGACCACTGAAGCTTTCTTT CAIRTAGARTTEAFF
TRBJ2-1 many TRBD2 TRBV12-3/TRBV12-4 TGTGCCAGCAGCCCCTCCGGGAGGGGTCACAATGAGCAGTTCTTC CASSPSGRGHNEQFF
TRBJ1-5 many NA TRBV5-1 TGCGCCAGCAGCTTGGGGGACGATAGCAATCAGCCCCAGCATTTT CASSLGDDSNQPQHF
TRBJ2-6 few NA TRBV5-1 TGCGCCAGCAGCCCCCCTAGGGTGGGTAGCTCTGGGGCCAACGTCCTGACTTTC CASSPPRVGSSGANVLTF
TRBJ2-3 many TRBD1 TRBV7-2 TGTGCCAGCAGCCTGGGACAGGGGGCTTCAGATACGCAGTATTTT CASSLGQGASDTQYF
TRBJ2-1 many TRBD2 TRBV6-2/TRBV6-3 TGTGCCAGCAGTTGGTCCCTAGCGGGAGGCGAAAACAATGAGCAGTTCTTC CASSWSLAGGENNEQFF
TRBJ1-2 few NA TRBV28 TGTGCCAGCACTGGACTCTCTAACTATGGCTACACCTTC CASTGLSNYGYTF
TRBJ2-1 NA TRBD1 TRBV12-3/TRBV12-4 TGTGCCAGCAGACTAACCGGGACAGGGGGCGGGAATGAGCAGTTCTTC CASRLTGTGGGNEQFF
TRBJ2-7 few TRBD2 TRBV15 TGTGCCACCAGCAGAGATTCCCACGGCGGGGGTAGATCCTACGAGCAGTACTTC CATSRDSHGGGRSYEQYF